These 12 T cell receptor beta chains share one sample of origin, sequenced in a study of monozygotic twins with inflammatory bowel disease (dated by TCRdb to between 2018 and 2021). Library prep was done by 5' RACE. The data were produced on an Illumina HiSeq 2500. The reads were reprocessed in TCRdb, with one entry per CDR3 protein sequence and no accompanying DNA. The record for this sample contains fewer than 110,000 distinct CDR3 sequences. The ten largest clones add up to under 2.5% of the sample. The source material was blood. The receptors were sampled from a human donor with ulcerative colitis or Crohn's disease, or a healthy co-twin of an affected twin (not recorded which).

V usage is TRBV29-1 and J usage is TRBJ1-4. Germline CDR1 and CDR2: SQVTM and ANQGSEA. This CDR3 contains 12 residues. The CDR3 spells CSVERMGEKLFF.

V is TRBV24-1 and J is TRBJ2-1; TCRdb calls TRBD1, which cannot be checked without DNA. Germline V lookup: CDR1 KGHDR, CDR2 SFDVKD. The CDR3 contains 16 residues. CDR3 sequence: CATSEKQIGVYNEQFF.

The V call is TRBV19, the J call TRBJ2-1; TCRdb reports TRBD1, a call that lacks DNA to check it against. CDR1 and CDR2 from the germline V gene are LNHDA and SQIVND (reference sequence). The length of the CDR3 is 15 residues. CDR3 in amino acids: CASSLQGGPYNEQFF.

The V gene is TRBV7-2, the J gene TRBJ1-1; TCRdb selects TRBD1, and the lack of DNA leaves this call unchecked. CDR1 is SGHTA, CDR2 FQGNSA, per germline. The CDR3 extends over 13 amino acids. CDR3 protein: CASSSTGLSEAFF.

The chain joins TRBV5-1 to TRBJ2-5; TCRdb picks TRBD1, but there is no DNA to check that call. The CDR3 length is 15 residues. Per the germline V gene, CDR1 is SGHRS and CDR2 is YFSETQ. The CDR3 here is CASSLEGGSQETQYF.

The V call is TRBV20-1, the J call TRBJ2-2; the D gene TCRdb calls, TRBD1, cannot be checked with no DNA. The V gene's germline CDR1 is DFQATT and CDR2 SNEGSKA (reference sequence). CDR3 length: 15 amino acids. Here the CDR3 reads CSAITYYRESGELFF.

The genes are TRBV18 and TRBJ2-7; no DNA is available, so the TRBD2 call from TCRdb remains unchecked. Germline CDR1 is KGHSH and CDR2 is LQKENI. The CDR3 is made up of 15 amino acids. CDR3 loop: CASSPYTGGTHEQYF.

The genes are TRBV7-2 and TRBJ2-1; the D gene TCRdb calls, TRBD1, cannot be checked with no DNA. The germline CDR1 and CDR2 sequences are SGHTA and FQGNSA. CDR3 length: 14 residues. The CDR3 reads CASSVPFTYNEQFF. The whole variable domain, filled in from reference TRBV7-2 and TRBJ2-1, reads GAGVSQSPSNKVTEKGKDVELRCDPISGHTALYWYRQSLGQGLEFLIYFQGNSAPDKSGLPSDRFSAERTGGSVSTLTIQRTQQEDSAVYLCASSVPFTYNEQFFGPGTRLTVL.

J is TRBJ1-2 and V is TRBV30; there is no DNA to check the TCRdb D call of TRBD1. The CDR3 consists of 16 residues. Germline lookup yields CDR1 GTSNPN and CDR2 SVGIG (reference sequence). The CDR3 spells CAWSTQTFRVSYGYTF.

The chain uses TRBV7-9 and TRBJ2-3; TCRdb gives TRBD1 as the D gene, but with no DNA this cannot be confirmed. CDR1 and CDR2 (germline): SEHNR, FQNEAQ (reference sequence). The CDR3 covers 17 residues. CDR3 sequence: CASSPPPRVPAGDTQYF.

The CDR3 protein is CASSPSSDYEQYF. The V and J genes are TRBV18 and TRBJ2-7. This CDR3 comprises 13 residues. Germline-derived CDR1 and CDR2 are KGHSH and LQKENI. Full variable domain (outside the CDR3, taken from reference TRBV18 and TRBJ2-7): NAGVMQNPRHLVRRRGQEARLRCSPMKGHSHVYWYRQLPEEGLKFMVYLQKENIIDESGMPKERFSAEFPKEGPSILRIQQVVRGDSAAYFCASSPSSDYEQYFGPGTRLTVT.

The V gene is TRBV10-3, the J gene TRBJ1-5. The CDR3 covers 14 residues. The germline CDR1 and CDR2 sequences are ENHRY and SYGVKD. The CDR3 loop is CAISESGSNQPQHF.